The 27 T cell receptor beta chains below all came from one sample that was sequenced in a study of blood T cell repertoires in COVID-19. Produced via immunoSEQ multiplex PCR; TCRdb's table is partial and in-frame only. The table lists hundreds of thousands of clones, around nine tenths of them singletons. The sample was PBMCs or T cells enriched from blood (not recorded which). The receptor source for this set is a woman in her fifties or sixties in a cohort exposed to, infected with or recovered from COVID-19 (not recorded which).

The genes are TRBV12-3 or TRBV12-4 and TRBJ1-1, with 7 positions matching TRBD1. This CDR3 has 11 amino acids. J was trimmed by 7 bases and V by 10 bases; bases with no gene match: 6. CDR3 DNA sequence: TGTGCCACAACCGACAGGGATGAAGCTTTCTTT. As protein: CATTDRDEAFF.

CDR3 sequence reads: CASSMESVALQETQYF. CDR3 in DNA: TGTGCCAGTAGTATGGAGTCGGTGGCCCTCCAAGAGACCCAGTACTTC. The genes are TRBV19 and TRBJ2-5, with no clear D. V lost 3 bases, J lost 1 base, and 15 bases lay in between. The CDR3 is 16 residues long. Per the germline V gene, CDR1 is LNHDA and CDR2 is SQIVND (reference sequence).

The chain couples TRBV9 to TRBJ2-5, with 10 bases fitting TRBD2. Per the germline V gene, CDR1 is SGDLS and CDR2 is YYNGEE. The J segment lost 2 bases and the V segment lost 7 bases, leaving 14 bases of the junction unmatched. This CDR3 comprises 17 residues. The CDR3 loop reads CASWGREGLAEQETQYF. The CDR3 bases are TGTGCCAGCTGGGGGCGGGAAGGACTAGCGGAACAAGAGACCCAGTACTTC. The full variable domain, its missing parts supplied by reference TRBV9 and TRBJ2-5, is DSGVTQTPKHLITATGQRVTLRCSPRSGDLSVYWYQQSLDQGLQFLIQYYNGEERAKGNILERFSAQQFPDLHSELNLSSLELGDSALYFCASWGREGLAEQETQYFGPGTRLLVL.

The chain couples TRBV7-2 to TRBJ2-5; 11 bases are shared with TRBD2. The CDR3 contains 18 residues. CDR1 is SGHTA and CDR2 is FQGNSA in the germline V gene. J lost 0 bases, V lost 5 bases, and 11 bases had no gene match. Here the CDR3 DNA reads TGTGCCAGCAGCCGGAGACTAGCGGGAAGGGGGTACCAAGAGACCCAGTACTTC. Translating it yields CASSRRLAGRGYQETQYF.

The chain's CDR3 is CASSFLRVQETQYF. DNA of the CDR3: TGCGCCAGCAGCTTTCTCAGGGTCCAAGAGACCCAGTACTTC. V is TRBV5-1 and J is TRBJ2-5, with TRBD1 as a possible D gene (5 bases). The germline V gene encodes CDR1 SGHRS and CDR2 YFSETQ. The CDR3 is 14 residues long. Trimming stripped 2 bases from V and 1 base from J, with 9 bases between.

The DNA of the CDR3 is TGTGCCACTGGACTAGCGGCAACCTACAATGAGCAGTTCTTC. Translation: CATGLAATYNEQFF. V usage is TRBV6-5 and J usage is TRBJ2-1; 10 bases are a match to TRBD2. The CDR3 spans 14 residues. In germline, CDR1 is MNHEY, CDR2 SVGAGI. Trimming at V came to 10 bases and at J to 2 bases, leaving 5 bases not matched to a gene.

The V gene is TRBV21-1, the J gene TRBJ1-1; TRBD1 reflects the table's D call only, with no check against the DNA. TRBV21-1 is described as a pseudogene. The CDR3 runs 13 residues. DNA for the CDR3: TGTGCCAGCAGCAAAGAGCTGACAGGGATCGCTTTCTTT. This gives the protein CASSKELTGIAFF.

The J gene is TRBJ1-4, the V gene TRBV6-5; 9 nucleotides align to TRBD1. Germline V lookup: CDR1 MNHEY, CDR2 SVGAGI. The CDR3 totals 15 residues. V dropped 6 bases and J dropped 1; count of bases not matched to a gene: 3. CDR3 residues: CASRGQGQTNEKLFF. Written as DNA, the CDR3 is TGTGCCAGCAGGGGACAGGGCCAAACTAATGAAAAACTGTTTTTT.

The chain has TRBV7-9 and TRBJ1-2; a possible D gene is TRBD1 (5 bases). The germline CDR1 and CDR2 sequences are SEHNR and FQNEAQ (reference sequence). The CDR3 is 14 residues long. V was clipped by 3 bases and J by 4 bases, with 12 bases between them. The chain's CDR3 is CASSLGPGGYGYTF. CDR3 in DNA: TGTGCCAGCAGCTTGGGGCCGGGCGGCTATGGCTACACCTTC.

Only a few counts were recorded for this clone. The chain employs TRBV2 and TRBJ2-1; 7 bases fit TRBD1. The junction had 1 base not matched to a gene; V was cut back by 5 bases and J by 9 bases. The CDR3 sequence is 11 residues long. Germline V gene sequence: CDR1 SNHLY, CDR2 FYNNEI. The CDR3 DNA reads TGTGCCAGCAGTAGACAGGGTGAGCAGTTCTTC. It codes for CASSRQGEQFF. The variable domain in full, with the rest retrieved from reference TRBV2 and TRBJ2-1, is EPEVTQTPSHQVTQMGQEVILRCVPISNHLYFYWYRQILGQKVEFLVSFYNNEISEKSEIFDDQFSVERPDGSNFTLKIRSTKLEDSAMYFCASSRQGEQFFGPGTRLTVL.

This chain links TRBV7-2 with TRBJ1-1, with D perhaps matching TRBD1 (6 bases). V was trimmed by 5 bases and J by 0 bases, leaving 13 bases between them. The CDR3 runs 15 residues. Germline V CDR1 and CDR2: SGHTA, FQGNSA. This chain's CDR3 is CASSEQGMVNTEAFF. DNA of the CDR3: TGTGCCAGCAGCGAACAGGGTATGGTGAACACTGAAGCTTTCTTT.

This sequence joins TRBV11-3 and TRBJ2-1; D ambiguous. This CDR3 is 14 amino acids long. The germline gives CDR1 SGHNT, CDR2 YENEEA. V was trimmed by 5 bases and J by 0 bases, leaving 8 bases between them. The CDR3 sequence: CASSKELSYNEQFF. The CDR3 bases are TGTGCCAGCAGCAAAGAACTCTCCTACAATGAGCAGTTCTTC.

V gene TRBV6-5 combines with J gene TRBJ1-1; D is possibly TRBD1 (6 bases). V was trimmed by 5 bases and J by 4 bases, leaving 14 bases between them. The CDR3 extends over 14 amino acids. The germline gives CDR1 MNHEY, CDR2 SVGAGI. CDR3 nucleotides: TGTGCCAGCAGTCGTCAGGGGTTGCGCACTGAAGCTTTCTTT. Protein sequence: CASSRQGLRTEAFF.

The chain links TRBV19 to TRBJ2-3, with TRBD2 matching 9 bases. Losses at the gene ends were 5 bases for V and 7 bases for J; bases not matched to a gene: 10. The CDR3 runs 15 residues. CDR1 LNHDA and CDR2 SQIVND come from the germline V gene (reference sequence). The CDR3 nucleotides are TGTGCCAGTAGTCCCTCTCGACTAGCGGCCCATACGCAGTATTTT. It encodes CASSPSRLAAHTQYF.

This chain connects TRBV28 to TRBJ1-2, with D tentatively TRBD1 (6 bases). From germline, CDR1 is MDHEN and CDR2 SYDVKM. There are 11 residues in the CDR3. Trimming removed 6 bases at V and 5 bases at J, with 7 bases between. The CDR3 sequence: CASRGQYGYTF. In nucleotides, the CDR3 is TGTGCCAGCAGAGGACAGTATGGCTACACCTTC.

The V call is TRBV7-6, the J call TRBJ2-3; D remains unclear. The V end was cut by 1 base, the J end by 6 bases, with 8 bases between. Germline V CDR1 and CDR2: SGHVS, FNYEAQ. The length of the CDR3 is 13 residues. The DNA for the CDR3 is TGTGCCAGCAGCTTAGTAGTAGCCGATACGCAGTATTTT. It codes for CASSLVVADTQYF.

The V call is TRBV4-2, the J call TRBJ2-7; TRBD2 might be the D (6 bases). The germline V and J ends were trimmed by 0 bases and 6 bases, with 15 bases remaining between them. From germline, CDR1 is LGHNA and CDR2 YNFKEQ. The CDR3 consists of 15 residues. The CDR3 DNA reads as TGTGCCAGCAGCCAAGAGCGACTAGTAAACGGCGAGCAGTACTTC. This sequence encodes CASSQERLVNGEQYF.

This chain connects TRBV7-6 to TRBJ2-2; D unresolved. Germline V gene data show CDR1 as SGHVS and CDR2 as FNYEAQ. The CDR3 runs to 12 residues. Trimming shortened V by 5 bases and J by 3 bases, and 4 bases separated the two germline ends. Here the CDR3 reads CASSPYTGELFF. In nucleotides, the CDR3 is TGTGCCAGCAGCCCATACACCGGGGAGCTGTTTTTT.

The table lists this clone with a count of one. V and J are TRBV23-1 and TRBJ1-5; TRBD1 is a possible D gene (5 bases). TRBV23-1 is marked as an open reading frame, function uncertain. Trimming took 2 bases from V and 2 from J, leaving 28 bases between them. The CDR3 contains 21 residues. The CDR3 nucleotides read TGCGCCAGCAGTCAAGGGGACCCTTGGGGCCTTTATAGGAGGGGCAATCAGCCCCAGCATTTT. Translated: CASSQGDPWGLYRRGNQPQHF.

The chain carries TRBV5-1 and TRBJ2-5; 8 bases fit TRBD2. The V gene end was trimmed by 4 bases and the J gene end by 5 bases; junction bases not matched to a gene: 7. The CDR3 loop spans 14 amino acids. Germline V gene data show CDR1 as SGHRS and CDR2 as YFSETQ. CDR3 in DNA: TGCGCCAGCAGCCGCTACGGGGGGGAGGAGACCCAGTACTTC. Translation: CASSRYGGEETQYF.

The chain links TRBV15 to TRBJ2-7, with D maybe TRBD1 (6 bases). The CDR3 is 12 amino acids. The V end lost 2 bases, the J end lost 6 bases, and 8 bases lay between the germline ends. Germline V CDR1 and CDR2: LNHNV, YYDKDF (reference sequence). The CDR3 bases are TGTGCCACCAGCAGATCAGGGGTCGAGCAGTACTTC. It is translated as CATSRSGVEQYF.

The chain combines TRBV4-1 with TRBJ2-7; 7 nucleotides match TRBD2. Germline V gene data show CDR1 as MGHRA and CDR2 as YSYEKL. The CDR3 length is 17 residues. Trimming removed 0 bases from V and 2 bases from J; junction bases left unmatched: 10. The CDR3 region is CASSQDEDSGHPYEQYF. DNA for the CDR3: TGCGCCAGCAGCCAAGATGAAGATAGCGGGCATCCCTACGAGCAGTACTTC.

CDR3 protein: CASSLGPSYEQYF. DNA of the CDR3: TGTGCCAGCAGTTTAGGGCCTTCCTACGAGCAGTACTTC. V is TRBV28 and J is TRBJ2-7; D ambiguous. The CDR3 totals 13 residues. V gave up 2 bases and J gave up 1 base, with 6 bases separating them. Germline loops: CDR1 MDHEN, CDR2 SYDVKM.

The chain recombines TRBV29-1 with TRBJ2-7, with D tentatively TRBD2 (7 bases). The CDR3 loop spans 14 amino acids. Germline values: CDR1 SQVTM, CDR2 ANQGSEA. Trimming cost V 2 bases and J 2 bases, with 13 bases left between them. CDR3 nucleotide sequence: TGCAGCGTTGAATCTTACGGGGGGCCCTACGAGCAGTACTTC. Translated: CSVESYGGPYEQYF.

The chain joins TRBV28 to TRBJ1-4; 9 positions agree with TRBD1. In germline, CDR1 is MDHEN, CDR2 SYDVKM. The CDR3 sequence is 16 residues long. V lost 2 bases to trimming and J lost 5 bases; unmatched junction nucleotides: 6. CDR3 in DNA: TGTGCCAGCAGTTTAAACAGGGGGCCGGGAAATGAAAAACTGTTTTTT. Translation gives CASSLNRGPGNEKLFF.

This chain uses TRBV5-6 with TRBJ1-5, with D possibly TRBD1 on 5 matching bases. This CDR3 spans 14 amino acids. V was trimmed by 0 bases and J by 5 bases, leaving 9 bases between them. Per germline, CDR1 SGHDT and CDR2 YYEEEE. The CDR3: CASSLVGGDQPQHF. DNA for the CDR3: TGTGCCAGCAGCTTGGTTGGGGGGGATCAGCCCCAGCATTTT.

A few counts support this clone. The chain combines TRBV29-1 with TRBJ1-5, with 10 bases that match TRBD1. Germline V CDR1 and CDR2: SQVTM, ANQGSEA. V dropped 4 bases and J dropped 2; count of bases not matched to a gene: 2. This CDR3 has 14 amino acids. CDR3 residues: CSVGTGGGNQPQHF. CDR3 bases: TGCAGCGTTGGGACAGGGGGTGGCAATCAGCCCCAGCATTTT.